This entry concerns a single TCR beta chain. The antigen is unknown. This entry belongs to a study of cytomegalovirus exposure and HLA in healthy donors. V shed 2 bases, J shed 0 bases, and the junction held 10 bases outside the gene matches. In germline, CDR1 is SEHNR, CDR2 FQNEAQ (reference sequence). The CDR3 sequence is 18 residues long. The PCR ran on 60 Vbeta and 13 Jbeta primers. In the original analysis: About 83 million unique TCR beta chains, roughly 10 million shared, were counted in a later analysis. The assay was immunoSEQ multiplex PCR, and TCRdb's table has in-frame clones only and misses some. V, J and clone size are taken as reported in that table, and D and trimming were inferred from the DNA itself. The table lists some 150,000 clones, over 60% of them singletons. Regarding the study as a whole: Later work associated fewer than 20,000 TCR beta sequences with HLA alleles at 0.05 false discovery rate.

This chain joins TRBV7-9 and TRBJ1-1, with 9 bases that match TRBD1. This receptor was identified in a man aged 35-49 years in good health and CMV-seropositive. Source material: PBMCs. CDR3 nucleotides: TGTGCCAGCAGCTTAAATAGGGACAGGGAAGATCTGAACACTGAAGCTTTCTTT. Translating it yields CASSLNRDREDLNTEAFF.